This TCR beta chain was recorded in a study of cytomegalovirus exposure and HLA in healthy donors. Germline V CDR1 and CDR2: SGHNT, YYREEE (reference sequence). Trimming removed 0 bases from V and 7 bases from J, with 11 bases in between. The CDR3 loop spans 13 amino acids. PCR was performed using 60 Vbeta and 13 Jbeta primers. Only in-frame clones appear in the TCRdb table, and some are missing; sequencing was by immunoSEQ multiplex PCR. This sample has some 120,000 clones, with 75% to 85% found just once. Sequencing input: PBMCs. This TCR was recovered from a man aged 30-40 years in good health and CMV-seropositive. This rearrangement joins TRBV5-4 to TRBJ2-7; perhaps TRBD2 as D (6 bases). The DNA for the CDR3 is TGTGCCAGCAGCTTGGCGGGCGGGGTTGAGCAGTACTTC. Its translation: CASSLAGGVEQYF. Variable domain in full (rest from reference TRBV5-4 and TRBJ2-7): ETGVTQSPTHLIKTRGQQVTLRCSSQSGHNTVSWYQQALGQGPQFIFQYYREEENGRGNFPPRFSGLQFPNYSSELNVNALELDDSALYLCASSLAGGVEQYFGPGTRLTVT.